This TCR beta chain derives from a study of OX40 agonist ivuxolimab in advanced cancers. Overall study: Three patients, one with hepatocellular carcinoma and two with cutaneous melanoma, responded partially.

Study-wide findings and caveats: No antigen was identified for the clonally expanded peripheral T cells.

The ends were cut back, 1 base at V and 0 bases at J, with 10 bases in the middle. Germline V gene lookup returns CDR1 SGHDT and CDR2 YYEEEE. The CDR3 sequence is 15 residues long. Points on this clone: Antigen: not known.

Patients with a history of autoimmune disease or on systemic immunosuppression were excluded. Sequencing used immunoSEQ multiplex PCR; TCRdb keeps in-frame clones, though not all of them. The table has approximately 46,000 clones, approximately 86% seen once; the top ten hold less than 20%. The clonotype comes from an adult with an advanced solid tumor such as melanoma, head and neck, liver or kidney cancer. The specimen was CD4+ or CD8+ T cells sorted from blood, collected in a trial of the OX40 agonist ivuxolimab. J is TRBJ1-2 and V is TRBV5-6; TRBD1 is a possible D gene (6 bases). The CDR3 reads CASSLRDIANYGYTF. Written as DNA, the CDR3 is TGTGCCAGCAGCTTGAGGGACATCGCTAACTATGGCTACACCTTC.